This T cell receptor (beta chain) was obtained from a study of T cell clones after liver transplantation. About the research overall: Blood was drawn pre-transplant, before withdrawal, and after full or failed withdrawal.

The data were produced by immunoSEQ multiplex PCR, yet TCRdb's version contains in-frame clones alone and is incomplete. The table has about 21,000 clones, 93% seen once. Study outcomes and limitations: Donor-reactive sequences fell more than third party-reactive ones, suggesting partial deletion. Circulating graft-donor-reactive CD4 TCRbeta sequences fell significantly post-transplant in most of the 8 subjects.

About this clone: Its antigen remains unidentified.

The V gene end was trimmed by 6 bases and the J gene end by 3 bases; junction bases not matched to a gene: 15. This CDR3 comprises 17 residues. The V gene's germline CDR1 is MNHEY and CDR2 SMNVEV (reference sequence). The source material was CD8+ T cells from blood, sampled 25 months after liver transplant. The receptor was derived from a human patient who received a liver transplant. The T cells may come from the graft donor. This chain links TRBV27 with TRBJ2-7; 9 bases agree with TRBD1. CDR3 region: CASSLSRGDRVNYEQYF. As DNA, the CDR3 is TGTGCCAGCAGCCTTAGTCGAGGGGACAGGGTGAACTACGAGCAGTACTTC.